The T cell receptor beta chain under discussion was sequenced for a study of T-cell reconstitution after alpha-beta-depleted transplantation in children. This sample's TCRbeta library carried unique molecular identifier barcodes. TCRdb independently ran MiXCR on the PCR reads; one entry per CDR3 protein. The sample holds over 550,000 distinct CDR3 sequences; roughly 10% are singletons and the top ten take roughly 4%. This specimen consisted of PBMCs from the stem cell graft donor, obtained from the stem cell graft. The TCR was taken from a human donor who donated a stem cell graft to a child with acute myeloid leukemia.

In DNA form, the CDR3 reads TGTGCCAGCAGCCAAGTAGACAGGGATTTCACCGGGGAGCTGTTTTTT. Amino acid sequence: CASSQVDRDFTGELFF. The V call is TRBV4-2, the J call TRBJ2-2, with 7 bases matching TRBD1. The length of the CDR3 is 16 residues. The germline V gene has CDR1 LGHNA and CDR2 YNFKEQ. Trimming cost V 1 base and J 4 bases; bases outside gene matches: 6.